The rows below give T cell receptor beta chains drawn from one sample of a study of T cell responses to AZD1222 COVID-19 vaccine. Clones were read by immunoSEQ multiplex PCR, and TCRdb kept only the in-frame ones, dropping some. Of approximately 100,000 clones listed, around 94% were seen once; the top ten hold 2.2%. Here the sequenced sample was peripheral blood, taken on day 0 of AZD1222 vaccination. The receptors were gathered from an adult in good health. Each CDR3 is given with its conserved first and last residue. D genes are given only for firm matches. Clone size is given for some rows only: seen once, a few or many times, or a class if the clone is expanded.

cdr3_aa | cdr3_nt | v_call | d_call | clone_size | j_call
CASSRTTPPYGYTF | TGTGCCAGCAGCCGAACGACCCCCCCCTATGGCTACACCTTC | TRBV14 | NA | NA | TRBJ1-2
CASTASQGTGELFF | TGTGCCAGCACCGCCAGCCAGGGCACCGGGGAGCTGTTTTTT | TRBV27 | NA | NA | TRBJ2-2
CATSDLTGRLQF | TGTGCCACCAGTGATTTGACGGGCAGGCTCCAATTT | TRBV24-1 | NA | NA | TRBJ1-1
CASRHLLEAFF | TGTGCCAGTAGACACTTACTTGAAGCTTTCTTT | TRBV19 | NA | NA | TRBJ1-1
CASSPIQETQYF | TGTGCCAGCTCACCGATCCAAGAGACCCAGTACTTC | TRBV18 | NA | NA | TRBJ2-5
CAIFEGPGNTIYF | TGTGCCATCTTCGAAGGGCCTGGAAACACCATATATTTT | TRBV7-6 | NA | NA | TRBJ1-3
CASNPQGANYGYTF | TGTGCCAGTAACCCACAGGGGGCTAACTATGGCTACACCTTC | TRBV19 | TRBD1 | NA | TRBJ1-2
CASSHPQRGLDEKLFF | TGCGCCAGCAGCCACCCACAACGGGGGCTCGATGAAAAACTGTTTTTT | TRBV4-1 | NA | few | TRBJ1-4
CASSFRIPNSPLHF | TGTGCCAGCAGTTTCAGGATTCCGAATTCACCCCTCCACTTT | TRBV27 | NA | NA | TRBJ1-6
CASSYSRLLNEQFF | TGTGCCAGCAGTTACTCAAGACTCCTCAATGAGCAGTTCTTC | TRBV6-2/TRBV6-3 | NA | NA | TRBJ2-1